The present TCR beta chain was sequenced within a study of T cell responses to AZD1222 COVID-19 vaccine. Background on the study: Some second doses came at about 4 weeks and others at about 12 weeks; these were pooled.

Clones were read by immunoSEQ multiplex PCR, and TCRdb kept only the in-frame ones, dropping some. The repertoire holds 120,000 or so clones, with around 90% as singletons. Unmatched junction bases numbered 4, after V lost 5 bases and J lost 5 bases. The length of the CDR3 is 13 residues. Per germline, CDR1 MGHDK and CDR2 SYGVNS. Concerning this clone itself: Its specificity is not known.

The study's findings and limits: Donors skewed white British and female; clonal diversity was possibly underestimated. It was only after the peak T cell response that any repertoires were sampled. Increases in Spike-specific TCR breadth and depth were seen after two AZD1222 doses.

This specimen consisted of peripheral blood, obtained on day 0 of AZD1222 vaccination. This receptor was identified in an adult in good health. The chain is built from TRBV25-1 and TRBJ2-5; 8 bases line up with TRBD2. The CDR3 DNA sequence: TGTGCCAGCAGTTCGGGAGGGGGTGAGACCCAGTACTTC. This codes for CASSSGGGETQYF.